The source of this T cell receptor beta chain is a study of response to subunit inactivated influenza vaccine. From the RT-PCR reads, TCRdb called clonotypes with MiXCR, one entry per CDR3 protein. The data show more than 700,000 distinct CDR3 sequences, roughly 20% seen once. Whole-study findings and limits: Few new T cells, the authors suggested, are recruited by each seasonal influenza vaccination.

This CDR3 region has 13 residues. The V gene's germline CDR1 is SGHTA and CDR2 FQGNSA. Between the trimmed V and J ends, which lost 1 base and 6 bases, there was a span of 10 bases. Details on this clonotype: The antigen remains undetermined.

This chain connects TRBV7-2 to TRBJ2-7; tentatively, D is TRBD1 (5 bases). This TCR was recovered from a man aged 45-65 years who received an inactivated influenza vaccine. The material was PBMCs from blood, obtained around 5 days after vaccination. The CDR3 coding sequence is TGTGCCAGCAGCTTAGTCGAGACAGTCGAGCAGTACTTC. Amino acids: CASSLVETVEQYF.